This record looks at one T cell receptor beta chain sequence and its context. What it binds is unknown. The data were obtained in a study of OX40 agonist ivuxolimab in advanced cancers. For the study at large: Patients with hepatocellular carcinoma, melanoma, renal cell or head and neck cancer made up the dose-escalation patients. Study conclusions and caveats: Averaging showed that CD8+ T cells had more expanded clones than CD4+ did.

Only in-frame clones appear in the TCRdb table, and some are missing; sequencing was by immunoSEQ multiplex PCR. Of roughly 12,000 clones listed, around nine tenths were seen once; the top ten hold approximately 70%. V was trimmed by 0 bases and J by 2 bases, leaving 11 bases between them. The CDR3 contains 15 residues. Per germline, CDR1 SGHNT and CDR2 YENEEA. The gene calls are TRBV11-3 and TRBJ2-7; D is undetermined. Sequenced here: CD4+ or CD8+ T cells sorted from blood, sampled in a trial of the OX40 agonist ivuxolimab. The origin of this receptor is an adult with an advanced solid tumor such as melanoma, head and neck, liver or kidney cancer. The CDR3 loop is CASSLEGSDTYEQYF. The CDR3 DNA is TGTGCCAGCAGCTTAGAGGGCAGTGATACCTACGAGCAGTACTTC.